Below, one TCR beta chain is given with its context. The antigen it binds to is not known. Nothing much larger sits one base from this clone, and base qualities are not available. At the junction V is shortened by 4 bases and J by 2 bases; bases outside the gene matches: 5. CDR1 and CDR2 were assigned from the germline V gene as SGHDT and YYEEEE. The CDR3 runs 15 amino acids, cysteine and phenylalanine included. Here the CDR3 DNA is all that survives: 45 bases in frame from base 1. Instrument on record: Illumina HiSeq 2500. Quantitative 5'-RACE with molecular barcodes was used to prepare TCR beta libraries. As for how the authors treated the data: A new computational method based on a probabilistic model of VDJ rearrangement was used to identify disease-linked TCR variants. TCRdb handled the public reads itself, with Q25 trimming in fastp and clone calling in MiXCR, and kept productive beta chains. Each CDR3 protein appears once, grouped with its most common genes and DNA. V and J calls and clone size were set by TCRdb, not the authors. A total of about 340,000 distinct CDR3 sequences appear in this sample, approximately 20% of them only once. The ten top clones hold under 15% of the sample.

The data were taken from a study of CD8 T cells in ankylosing spondylitis (dated by TCRdb to about 2017). Turning to the overall study: The study profiled T cell receptor beta repertoires in healthy donors and ankylosing spondylitis patients to find disease-linked TCR variants. Peripheral blood was sampled, and synovial fluid was additionally collected from ankylosing spondylitis patients. The full study cohort comprised roughly 24 ankylosing spondylitis patients and approximately 100 healthy donors. Overall results and qualifications from the work: A CD8+ phenotype was shown by the disease-linked clones, which were found at relatively low frequencies in peripheral blood. Some of the motif variants had been reported before in the synovial fluid and blood of reactive arthritis patients, a finding that suggests common disease-initiation mechanisms. The disease-linked clones were reported as significantly enriched in matched synovial fluid samples from ankylosing spondylitis patients. Blood from ankylosing spondylitis patients appeared to be characterized by a TCR beta motif made up of several highly homologous amino acid variants.

The sequenced sample consisted of blood, either unsorted or a sorted T cell fraction (not recorded which). The origin of this receptor is a male donor with ankylosing spondylitis or in good health (not recorded which). The rearranged segments are TRBV5-6 and TRBJ2-7; 11 of the junction bases match TRBD2. The CDR3 protein sequence reads: CASSQLAGVAYEQYF. The sequenced DNA is TGTGCCAGCAGCCAACTAGCGGGGGTGGCCTACGAGCAGTACTTC.